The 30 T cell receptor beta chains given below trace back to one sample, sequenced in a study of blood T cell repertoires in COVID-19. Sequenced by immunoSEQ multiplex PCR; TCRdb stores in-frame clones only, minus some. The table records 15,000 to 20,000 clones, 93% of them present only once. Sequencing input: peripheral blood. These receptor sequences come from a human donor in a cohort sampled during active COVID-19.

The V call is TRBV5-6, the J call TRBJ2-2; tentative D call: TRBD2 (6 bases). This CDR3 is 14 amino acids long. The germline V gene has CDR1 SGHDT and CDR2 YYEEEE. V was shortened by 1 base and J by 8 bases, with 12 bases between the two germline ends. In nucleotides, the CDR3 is TGTGCCAGCAGCTTGAATAGGGCGGGGGGGGAGCTGTTTTTT. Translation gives CASSLNRAGGELFF.

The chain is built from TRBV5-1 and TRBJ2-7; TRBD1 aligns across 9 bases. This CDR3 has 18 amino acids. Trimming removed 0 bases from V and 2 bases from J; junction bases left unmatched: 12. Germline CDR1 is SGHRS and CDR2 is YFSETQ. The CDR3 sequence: CASSLVGQGLGSPYEQYF. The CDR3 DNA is TGCGCCAGCAGCTTGGTGGGACAGGGACTCGGGAGCCCCTACGAGCAGTACTTC.

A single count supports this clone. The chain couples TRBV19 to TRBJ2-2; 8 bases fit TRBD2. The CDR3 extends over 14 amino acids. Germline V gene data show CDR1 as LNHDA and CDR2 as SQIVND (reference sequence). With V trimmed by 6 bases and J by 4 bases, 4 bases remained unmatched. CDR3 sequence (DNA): TGTGCCAGTAGCAGGACTAGCTCCACCGGGGAGCTGTTTTTT. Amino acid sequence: CASSRTSSTGELFF.

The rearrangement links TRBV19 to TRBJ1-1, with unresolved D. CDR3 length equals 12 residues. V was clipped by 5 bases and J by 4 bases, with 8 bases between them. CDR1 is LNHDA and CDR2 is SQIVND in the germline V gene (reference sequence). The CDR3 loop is CASSYVGTEAFF. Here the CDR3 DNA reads TGTGCCAGTAGTTATGTCGGCACTGAAGCTTTCTTT. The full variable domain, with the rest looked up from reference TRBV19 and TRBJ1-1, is DGGITQSPKYLFRKEGQNVTLSCEQNLNHDAMYWYRQDPGQGLRLIYYSQIVNDFQKGDIAEGYSVSREKKESFPLTVTSAQKNPTAFYLCASSYVGTEAFFGQGTRLTVV.

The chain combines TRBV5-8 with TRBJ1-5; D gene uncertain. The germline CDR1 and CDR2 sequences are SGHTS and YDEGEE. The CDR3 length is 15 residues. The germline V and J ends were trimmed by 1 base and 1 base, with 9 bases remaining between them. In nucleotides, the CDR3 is TGTGCCAGCAGCTTGCAGGATGGGAGCAATCAGCCCCAGCATTTT. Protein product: CASSLQDGSNQPQHF.

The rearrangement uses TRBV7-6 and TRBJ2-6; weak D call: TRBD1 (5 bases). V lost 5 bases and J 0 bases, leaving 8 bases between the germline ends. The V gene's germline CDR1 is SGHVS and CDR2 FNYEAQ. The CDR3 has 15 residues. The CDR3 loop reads CASSLTGSGANVLTF. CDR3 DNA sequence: TGTGCCAGCAGCCTTACAGGCTCTGGGGCCAACGTCCTGACTTTC.

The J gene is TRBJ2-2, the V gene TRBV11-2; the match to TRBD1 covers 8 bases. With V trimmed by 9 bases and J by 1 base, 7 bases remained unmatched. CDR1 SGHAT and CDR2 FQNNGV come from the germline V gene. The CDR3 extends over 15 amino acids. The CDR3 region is CASSIGQGNTGELFF. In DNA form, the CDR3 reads TGTGCCAGTTCCATCGGACAGGGGAACACCGGGGAGCTGTTTTTT.

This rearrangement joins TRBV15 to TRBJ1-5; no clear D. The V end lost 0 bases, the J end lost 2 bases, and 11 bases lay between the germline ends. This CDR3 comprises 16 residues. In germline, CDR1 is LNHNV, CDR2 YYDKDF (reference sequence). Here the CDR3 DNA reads TGTGCCACCAGCAGAGATTGGGCCAAAGGCAATCAGCCCCAGCATTTT. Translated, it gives CATSRDWAKGNQPQHF. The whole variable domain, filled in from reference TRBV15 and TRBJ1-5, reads DAMVIQNPRYQVTQFGKPVTLSCSQTLNHNVMYWYQQKSSQAPKLLFHYYDKDFNNEADTPDNFQSRRPNTSFCFLDIRSPGLGDTAMYLCATSRDWAKGNQPQHFGDGTRLSIL.

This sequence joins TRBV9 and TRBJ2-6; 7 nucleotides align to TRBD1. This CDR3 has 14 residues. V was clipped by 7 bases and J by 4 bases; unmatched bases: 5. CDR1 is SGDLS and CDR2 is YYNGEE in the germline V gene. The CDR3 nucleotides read TGTGCCAGCGGCACAGGGGCCGGGGCCAACGTCCTGACTTTC. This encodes CASGTGAGANVLTF.

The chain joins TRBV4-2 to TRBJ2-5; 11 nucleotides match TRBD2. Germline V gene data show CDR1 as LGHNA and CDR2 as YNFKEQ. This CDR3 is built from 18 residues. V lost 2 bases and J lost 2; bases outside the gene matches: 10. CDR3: CASSQPGTSGLHQETQYF. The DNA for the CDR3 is TGTGCCAGCAGCCAACCCGGGACTAGCGGATTACATCAAGAGACCCAGTACTTC.

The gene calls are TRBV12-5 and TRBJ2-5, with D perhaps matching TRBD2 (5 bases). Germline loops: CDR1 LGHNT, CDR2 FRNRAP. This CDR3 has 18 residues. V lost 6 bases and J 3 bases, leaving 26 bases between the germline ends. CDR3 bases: TGTGCTAGTGGCCCCGACGGGATCAGAAGTTACTCGAAAGAGACCCAGTACTTC. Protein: CASGPDGIRSYSKETQYF.

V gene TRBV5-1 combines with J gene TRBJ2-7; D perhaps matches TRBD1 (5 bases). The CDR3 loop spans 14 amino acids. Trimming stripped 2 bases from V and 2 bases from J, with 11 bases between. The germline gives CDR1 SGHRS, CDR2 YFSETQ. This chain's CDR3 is CASSLGAETYEQYF. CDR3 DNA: TGCGCCAGCAGCTTAGGGGCAGAAACCTACGAGCAGTACTTC.

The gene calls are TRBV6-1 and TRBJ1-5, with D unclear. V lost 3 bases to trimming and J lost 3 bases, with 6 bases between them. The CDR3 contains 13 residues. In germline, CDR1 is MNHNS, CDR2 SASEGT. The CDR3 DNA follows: TGTGCCAGCAGTGAGGAGAACAATCAGCCCCAGCATTTT. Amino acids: CASSEENNQPQHF.

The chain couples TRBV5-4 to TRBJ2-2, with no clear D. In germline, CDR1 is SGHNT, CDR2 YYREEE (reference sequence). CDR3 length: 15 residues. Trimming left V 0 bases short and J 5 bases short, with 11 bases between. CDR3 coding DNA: TGTGCCAGCAGCTTGGGCGGCGCTGGGACCGGGGAGCTGTTTTTT. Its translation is CASSLGGAGTGELFF.

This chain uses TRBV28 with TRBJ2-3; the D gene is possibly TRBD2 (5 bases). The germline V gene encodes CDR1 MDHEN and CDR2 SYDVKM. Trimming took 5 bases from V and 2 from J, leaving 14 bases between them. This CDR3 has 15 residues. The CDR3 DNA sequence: TGTGCCAGCAGTACACGACTAACCGCCACAGATACGCAGTATTTT. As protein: CASSTRLTATDTQYF.

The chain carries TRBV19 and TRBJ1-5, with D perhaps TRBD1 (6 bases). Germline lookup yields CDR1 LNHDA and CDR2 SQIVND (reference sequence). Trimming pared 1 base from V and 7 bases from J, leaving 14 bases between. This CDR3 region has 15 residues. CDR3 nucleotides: TGTGCCAGTAGTATAGGGTCCAGGGGTCTCCAGCCCCAGCATTTT. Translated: CASSIGSRGLQPQHF.

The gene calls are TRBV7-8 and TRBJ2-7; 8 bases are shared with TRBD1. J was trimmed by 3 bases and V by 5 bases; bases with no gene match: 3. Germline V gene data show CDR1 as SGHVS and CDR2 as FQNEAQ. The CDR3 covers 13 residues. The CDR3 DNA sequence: TGTGCCAGCAGCCGGACAGGGTACTACGAGCAGTACTTC. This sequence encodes CASSRTGYYEQYF.

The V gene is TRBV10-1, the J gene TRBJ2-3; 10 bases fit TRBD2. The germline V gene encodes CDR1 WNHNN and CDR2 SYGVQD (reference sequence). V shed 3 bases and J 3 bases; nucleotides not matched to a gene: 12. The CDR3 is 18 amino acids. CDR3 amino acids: CASSDGGLAGEWTDTQYF. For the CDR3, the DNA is TGCGCCAGCAGTGATGGTGGGCTAGCGGGAGAATGGACAGATACGCAGTATTTT.

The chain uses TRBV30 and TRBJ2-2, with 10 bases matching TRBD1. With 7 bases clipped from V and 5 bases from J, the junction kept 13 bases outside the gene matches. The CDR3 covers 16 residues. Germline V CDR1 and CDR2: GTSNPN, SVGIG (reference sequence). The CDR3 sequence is CAFKPGTGVRTGELFF. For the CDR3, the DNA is TGTGCCTTTAAGCCCGGGACAGGGGTGCGTACCGGGGAGCTGTTTTTT. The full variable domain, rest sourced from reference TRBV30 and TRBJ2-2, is SQTIHQWPATLVQPVGSPLSLECTVEGTSNPNLYWYRQAAGRGLQLLFYSVGIGQISSEVPQNLSASRPQDRQFILSSKKLLLSDSGFYLCAFKPGTGVRTGELFFGEGSRLTVL.

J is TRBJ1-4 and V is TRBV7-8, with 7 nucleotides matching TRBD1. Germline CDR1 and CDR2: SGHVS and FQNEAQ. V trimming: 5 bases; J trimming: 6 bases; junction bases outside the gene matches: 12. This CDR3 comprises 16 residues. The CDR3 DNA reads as TGTGCCAGCAGCGGACAGGACGCAAATCCGGATGAAAAACTGTTTTTT. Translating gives CASSGQDANPDEKLFF.

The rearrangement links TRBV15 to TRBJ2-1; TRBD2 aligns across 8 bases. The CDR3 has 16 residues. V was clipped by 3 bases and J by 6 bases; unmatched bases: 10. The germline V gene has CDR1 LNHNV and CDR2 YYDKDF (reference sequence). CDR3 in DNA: TGTGCCACCAGCAGGGCAACCGGGACTAGACTCAATGAGCAGTTCTTC. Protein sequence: CATSRATGTRLNEQFF. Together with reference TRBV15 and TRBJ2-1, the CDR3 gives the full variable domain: DAMVIQNPRYQVTQFGKPVTLSCSQTLNHNVMYWYQQKSSQAPKLLFHYYDKDFNNEADTPDNFQSRRPNTSFCFLDIRSPGLGDTAMYLCATSRATGTRLNEQFFGPGTRLTVL.

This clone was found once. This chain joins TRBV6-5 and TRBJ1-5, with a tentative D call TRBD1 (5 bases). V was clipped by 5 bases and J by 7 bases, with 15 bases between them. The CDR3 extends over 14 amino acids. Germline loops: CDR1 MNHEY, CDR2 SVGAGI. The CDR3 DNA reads TGTGCCAGCAGTCCGGACACCGGGAGGCAGCCCCAGCATTTT. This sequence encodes CASSPDTGRQPQHF.

CDR3 nucleotide sequence: TGTGCCAGCAGTTTTGATGTTACTCCCTACAATGAGCAGTTCTTC. This translates into CASSFDVTPYNEQFF. V usage is TRBV9 and J usage is TRBJ2-1; D call uncertain. The CDR3 runs to 15 residues. Trimming left V 5 bases short and J 2 bases short, with 14 bases between. In germline, CDR1 is SGDLS, CDR2 YYNGEE.

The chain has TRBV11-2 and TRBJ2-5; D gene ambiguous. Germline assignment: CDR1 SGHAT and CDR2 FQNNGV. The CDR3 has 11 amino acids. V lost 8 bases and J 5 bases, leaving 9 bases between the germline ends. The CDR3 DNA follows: TGTGCCAGCGGCCTCCTCGAGACCCAGTACTTC. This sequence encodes CASGLLETQYF. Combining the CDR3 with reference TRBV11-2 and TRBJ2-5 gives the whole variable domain EAGVAQSPRYKIIEKRQSVAFWCNPISGHATLYWYQQILGQGPKLLIQFQNNGVVDDSQLPKDRFSAERLKGVDSTLKIQPAKLEDSAVYLCASGLLETQYFGPGTRLLVL.

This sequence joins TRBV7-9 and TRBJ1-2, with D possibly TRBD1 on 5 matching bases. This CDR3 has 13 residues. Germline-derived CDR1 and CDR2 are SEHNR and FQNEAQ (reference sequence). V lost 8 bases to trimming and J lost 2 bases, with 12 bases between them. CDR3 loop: CASPGSMNYGYTF. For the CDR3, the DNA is TGTGCCAGCCCAGGGTCCATGAACTATGGCTACACCTTC.

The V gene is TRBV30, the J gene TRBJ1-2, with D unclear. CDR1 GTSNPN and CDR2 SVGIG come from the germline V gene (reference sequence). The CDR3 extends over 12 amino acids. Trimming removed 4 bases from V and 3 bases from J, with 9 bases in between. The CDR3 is CAWTGLDYGYTF. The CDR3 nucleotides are TGTGCCTGGACAGGACTGGACTATGGCTACACCTTC.

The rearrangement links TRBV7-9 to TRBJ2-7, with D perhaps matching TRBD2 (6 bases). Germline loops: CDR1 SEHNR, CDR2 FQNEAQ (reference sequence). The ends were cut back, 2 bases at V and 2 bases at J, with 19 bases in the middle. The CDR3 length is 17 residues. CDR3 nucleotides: TGTGCCAGCAGCTTAACGGGCGGGGCAGGTCCCACCTACGAGCAGTACTTC. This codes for CASSLTGGAGPTYEQYF.

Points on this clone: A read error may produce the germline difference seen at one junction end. CDR3 in DNA: TGTGCCAGCAGTCGAAACAGGGACCCGCCGGACGCTGCCTTC. This codes for CASSRNRDPPDAAF. The V call is TRBV6-5, the J call TRBJ1-2; D is possibly TRBD1 (6 bases). This CDR3 has 14 residues. Germline assignment: CDR1 MNHEY and CDR2 SVGAGI.

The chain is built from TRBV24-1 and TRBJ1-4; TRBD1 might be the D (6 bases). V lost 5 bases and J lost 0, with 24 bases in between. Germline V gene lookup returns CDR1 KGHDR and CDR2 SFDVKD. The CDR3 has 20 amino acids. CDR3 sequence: CATSAPAPTGSRATNEKLFF. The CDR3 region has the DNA TGTGCCACCAGTGCCCCAGCGCCCACAGGGAGTAGGGCAACTAATGAAAAACTGTTTTTT.

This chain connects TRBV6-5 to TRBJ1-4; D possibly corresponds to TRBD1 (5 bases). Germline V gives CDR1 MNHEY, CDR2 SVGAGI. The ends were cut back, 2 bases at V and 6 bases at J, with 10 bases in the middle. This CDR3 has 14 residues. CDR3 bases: TGTGCCAGCAGTTACGGGAGGGGACATGAAAAACTGTTTTTT. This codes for CASSYGRGHEKLFF.